This entry lists 20 T cell receptor beta chains sequenced from one sample in a study of cytomegalovirus exposure and HLA in healthy donors. The PCR contained 60 Vbeta and 13 Jbeta primers. TCRdb keeps only in-frame clones here, not all; method: immunoSEQ multiplex PCR. The table includes under 90,000 clones, about 80% detected once. Sequenced input: PBMCs. The receptors originated from a man aged 35 to 55 in good health and CMV-seronegative.

The chain combines TRBV27 with TRBJ2-2; 12 bases agree with TRBD2. From germline, CDR1 is MNHEY and CDR2 SMNVEV (reference sequence). The CDR3 totals 16 residues. J gave up 6 bases and V 7 bases, and 9 bases lay outside the gene matches. The CDR3, as DNA: TGTGCCAGCATCCCAGGGCCTAGCGGGGGGGCCGGGGAGCTGTTTTTT. Its translation is CASIPGPSGGAGELFF.

This chain links TRBV7-9 with TRBJ1-2, with D maybe TRBD1 (5 bases). Germline-derived CDR1 and CDR2 are SEHNR and FQNEAQ (reference sequence). V was pared by 1 base and J by 3 bases, with 12 bases between. The CDR3 spans 15 residues. CDR3 sequence (DNA): TGTGCCAGCAGCTTAGGATTCGGCAGGGACTATGGCTACACCTTC. As protein: CASSLGFGRDYGYTF.

This chain's CDR3 is CASSFPSGQETQYF. In nucleotides, the CDR3 is TGTGCCAGCAGCTTTCCTAGCGGTCAAGAGACCCAGTACTTC. This chain connects TRBV5-4 to TRBJ2-5; 7 nucleotides align to TRBD2. The CDR3 is 14 amino acids. Germline V gene data show CDR1 as SGHNT and CDR2 as YYREEE (reference sequence). The V and J ends lost 2 bases and 2 bases, in that order; junction bases with no gene match: 3.

The chain has TRBV5-1 and TRBJ2-1; 11 bases are a match to TRBD2. The CDR3 covers 16 residues. Germline lookup yields CDR1 SGHRS and CDR2 YFSETQ. With V trimmed by 0 bases and J by 8 bases, 7 bases remained unmatched. The DNA of the CDR3 is TGCGCCAGCAGCTTGGCCTTAGCGGGGGGGCCCGATGAGCAGTTCTTC. Its protein is CASSLALAGGPDEQFF.

The CDR3 nucleotides are TGTGCCAGCAGCCCAGTGCCAGGCTATGGCTACACCTTC. This sequence encodes CASSPVPGYGYTF. The genes are TRBV7-9 and TRBJ1-2; D is unclear. The CDR3 contains 13 residues. Germline assignment: CDR1 SEHNR and CDR2 FQNEAQ (reference sequence). The germline V and J ends were trimmed by 5 bases and 4 bases, with 11 bases remaining between them.

In this sample, this clone turned up once. This chain links TRBV5-1 with TRBJ2-5, with D possibly being TRBD1 (6 bases). This CDR3 comprises 14 residues. V lost 4 bases, J lost 11 bases, and 21 bases lay in between. CDR1 and CDR2 (germline): SGHRS, YFSETQ. CDR3 protein: CASSPWGPGEEQYF. The CDR3 coding sequence is TGCGCCAGCAGCCCATGGGGTCCAGGGGAAGAGCAGTACTTC.

V and J are TRBV18 and TRBJ2-1, with 7 bases lining up with TRBD1. J lost 5 bases, V lost 4 bases, and 8 bases had no gene match. Germline assignment: CDR1 KGHSH and CDR2 LQKENI. This CDR3 is built from 15 residues. The DNA for the CDR3 is TGTGCCAGCTCACGAGAGCAGGGGGTTAACAATGAGCAGTTCTTC. Translation gives CASSREQGVNNEQFF.

In this sample, this clone turned up once. The CDR3 reads CASSDLGGGAGTGELFF. The DNA for the CDR3 is TGTGCCAGCAGTGATCTTGGCGGGGGGGCGGGCACCGGGGAGCTGTTTTTT. The chain recombines TRBV2 with TRBJ2-2, with TRBD2 matching 9 bases. V shed 3 bases, J shed 4 bases, and the junction held 9 bases outside the gene matches. CDR3 length: 17 residues. Germline V gene sequence: CDR1 SNHLY, CDR2 FYNNEI.

This clone was counted a few times. The chain is built from TRBV29-1 and TRBJ1-2; the D gene is possibly TRBD1 (6 bases). CDR3 size: 14 residues. Germline V CDR1 and CDR2: SQVTM, ANQGSEA. Here the CDR3 reads CTTKGGGRSGGYTF. In DNA form, the CDR3 reads TGCACCACGAAGGGAGGGGGTAGGAGTGGTGGCTACACCTTC.

This clone appeared once. The chain carries TRBV7-6 and TRBJ1-1, with 8 positions matching TRBD1. The CDR3 contains 17 residues. Germline V gives CDR1 SGHVS, CDR2 FNYEAQ. The V segment lost 1 base and the J segment 5 bases; nucleotides outside the gene matches: 12. The CDR3 bases are TGTGCCAGCAGCTTAGTAGGGAGTCAGGGGGCGAGAACTGAAGCTTTCTTT. Protein: CASSLVGSQGARTEAFF.

V is TRBV5-1 and J is TRBJ2-7; 7 bases align to TRBD1. Germline loops: CDR1 SGHRS, CDR2 YFSETQ. The CDR3 covers 14 residues. V shed 0 bases, J shed 5 bases, and the junction held 5 bases outside the gene matches. CDR3 coding DNA: TGCGCCAGCAGCTTGGGACAGGGAGCCCACGAGCAGTACTTC. It translates to CASSLGQGAHEQYF.

The chain has TRBV11-3 and TRBJ2-3; D is possibly TRBD1 (5 bases). The CDR3 length is 13 residues. Germline CDR1 and CDR2: SGHNT and YENEEA. Trimming cost V 6 bases and J 4 bases, with 11 bases left between them. The CDR3 coding sequence is TGTGCCAGCAGGTTGACAGAAGCAGATACGCAGTATTTT. As protein: CASRLTEADTQYF.

V usage is TRBV11-2 and J usage is TRBJ1-5; 7 bases agree with TRBD1. The germline V gene has CDR1 SGHAT and CDR2 FQNNGV. The CDR3 spans 14 residues. V trimming: 5 bases; J trimming: 5 bases; junction bases outside the gene matches: 6. DNA of the CDR3: TGTGCCAGCAGCCAAAGGGACAGAGATCAGCCCCAGCATTTT. Residues: CASSQRDRDQPQHF.

V usage is TRBV7-2 and J usage is TRBJ2-5; 7 positions match TRBD1. J lost 1 base, V lost 5 bases, and 1 base had no gene match. The CDR3 length is 13 residues. From germline, CDR1 is SGHTA and CDR2 FQGNSA. The DNA of the CDR3 is TGTGCCAGCAGCCGGGACAGCCAAGAGACCCAGTACTTC. Protein product: CASSRDSQETQYF.

This sequence joins TRBV4-1 and TRBJ1-4; D gene unclear. The germline V gene has CDR1 MGHRA and CDR2 YSYEKL. The CDR3 runs 18 residues. V was cut by 1 base and J by 2 bases, with 17 bases left in between. The CDR3 here is CASSQGLGRRRTNEKLFF. The CDR3 DNA reads as TGCGCCAGCAGCCAAGGGCTAGGACGGAGGAGGACTAATGAAAAACTGTTTTTT.

This chain joins TRBV7-2 and TRBJ1-1; D possibly corresponds to TRBD1 (5 bases). This CDR3 spans 12 amino acids. Between the trimmed V and J ends, which lost 3 bases and 6 bases, there was a span of 8 bases. Germline V gene lookup returns CDR1 SGHTA and CDR2 FQGNSA. The CDR3 coding sequence is TGTGCCAGCAGCTTCGGGGGACCTGAAGCTTTCTTT. Amino acids: CASSFGGPEAFF.

The chain combines TRBV18 with TRBJ2-3; maybe TRBD1 (5 bases). Germline CDR1 is KGHSH and CDR2 is LQKENI. The V end was cut by 3 bases, the J end by 0 bases, with 10 bases between. CDR3 size: 15 residues. The CDR3 nucleotides read TGTGCCAGCTCACCGGTATCAGGGAGCACAGATACGCAGTATTTT. Translated: CASSPVSGSTDTQYF.

Only a few counts were recorded for this clone. The V and J genes are TRBV5-1 and TRBJ2-5; a weak D match, TRBD1 (6 bases). Germline V gives CDR1 SGHRS, CDR2 YFSETQ. V gave up 0 bases and J gave up 5 bases, with 11 bases separating them. This CDR3 contains 14 residues. The CDR3 loop reads CASSLAGAEETQYF. The DNA of the CDR3 is TGCGCCAGCAGCTTGGCAGGGGCGGAGGAGACCCAGTACTTC.

The chain combines TRBV5-1 with TRBJ2-5; 9 bases line up with TRBD1. The better agreement between TRBJ2-7 and the DNA end casts doubt on the J call. Germline CDR1 is SGHRS and CDR2 is YFSETQ. The CDR3 runs 14 residues. Here the CDR3 reads CASSRTGAVHEQYF. Written as DNA, the CDR3 is TGCGCCAGCAGCAGGACAGGGGCGGTACACGAGCAGTACTTC.

This clone came up once. This chain connects TRBV4-1 to TRBJ1-6; TRBD1 aligns across 7 bases. This CDR3 has 16 residues. CDR1 and CDR2 from the germline V gene are MGHRA and YSYEKL. V lost 0 bases and J lost 4; bases outside the gene matches: 3. The DNA for the CDR3 is TGCGCCAGCAGCCAAGAGGCAGGGGGATATAATTCACCCCTCCACTTT. Its translation: CASSQEAGGYNSPLHF.